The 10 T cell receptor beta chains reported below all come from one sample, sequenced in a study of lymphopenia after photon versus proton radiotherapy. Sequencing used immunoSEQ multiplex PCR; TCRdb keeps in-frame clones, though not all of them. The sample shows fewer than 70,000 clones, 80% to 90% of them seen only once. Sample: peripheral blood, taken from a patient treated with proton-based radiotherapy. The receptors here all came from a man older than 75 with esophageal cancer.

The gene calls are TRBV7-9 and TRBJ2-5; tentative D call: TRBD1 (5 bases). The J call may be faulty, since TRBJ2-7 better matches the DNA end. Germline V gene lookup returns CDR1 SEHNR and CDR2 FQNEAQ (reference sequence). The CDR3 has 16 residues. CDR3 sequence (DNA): TGTGCCAGCAGCCCCCTGAACAGGCGTTCTTGGAGCGAGCAGTACTTC. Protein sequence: CASSPLNRRSWSEQYF.

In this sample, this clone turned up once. The CDR3 DNA reads as TGTGCCAGCGCTCCCTGGGACAGGGCCCACGAGCAGTACTTC. This gives the protein CASAPWDRAHEQYF. The chain is built from TRBV19 and TRBJ2-7, with 9 bases matching TRBD1. The germline CDR1 and CDR2 sequences are LNHDA and SQIVND (reference sequence). The CDR3 has 14 amino acids. V gave up 9 bases and J gave up 5 bases; unmatched junction bases: 11.

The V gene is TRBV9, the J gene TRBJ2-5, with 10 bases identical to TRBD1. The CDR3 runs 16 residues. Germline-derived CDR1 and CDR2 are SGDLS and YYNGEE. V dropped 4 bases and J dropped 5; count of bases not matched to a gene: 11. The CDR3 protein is CASSISRQGAGETQYF. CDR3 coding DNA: TGTGCCAGCAGCATTTCAAGACAGGGGGCTGGGGAGACCCAGTACTTC.

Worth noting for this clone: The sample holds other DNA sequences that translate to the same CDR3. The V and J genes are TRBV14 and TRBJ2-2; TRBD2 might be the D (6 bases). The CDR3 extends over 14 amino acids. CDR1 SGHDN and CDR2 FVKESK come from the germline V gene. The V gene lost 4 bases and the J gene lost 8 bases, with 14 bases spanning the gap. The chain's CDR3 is CASSRPGRGGELFF. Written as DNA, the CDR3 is TGTGCCAGCAGCCGGCCCGGGCGGGGTGGGGAGCTGTTTTTT.

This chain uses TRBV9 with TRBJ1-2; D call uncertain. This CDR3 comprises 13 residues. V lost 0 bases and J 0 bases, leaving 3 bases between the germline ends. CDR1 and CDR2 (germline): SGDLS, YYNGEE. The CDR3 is CASSVGSNYGYTF. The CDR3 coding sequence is TGTGCCAGCAGCGTAGGATCTAACTATGGCTACACCTTC. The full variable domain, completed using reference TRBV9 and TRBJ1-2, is DSGVTQTPKHLITATGQRVTLRCSPRSGDLSVYWYQQSLDQGLQFLIQYYNGEERAKGNILERFSAQQFPDLHSELNLSSLELGDSALYFCASSVGSNYGYTFGSGTRLTVV.

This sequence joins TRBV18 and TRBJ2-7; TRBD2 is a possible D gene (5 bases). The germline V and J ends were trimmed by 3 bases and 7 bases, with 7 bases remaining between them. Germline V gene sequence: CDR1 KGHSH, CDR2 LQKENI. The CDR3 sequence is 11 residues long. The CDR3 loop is CASSPGGEQYF. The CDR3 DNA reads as TGTGCCAGCTCACCGGGCGGGGAGCAGTACTTC.

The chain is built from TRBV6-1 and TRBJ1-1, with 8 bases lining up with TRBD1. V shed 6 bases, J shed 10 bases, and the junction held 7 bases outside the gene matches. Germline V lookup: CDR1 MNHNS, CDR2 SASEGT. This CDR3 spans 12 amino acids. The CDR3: CASSVDRAAAFF. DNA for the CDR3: TGTGCCAGCAGCGTGGACAGGGCGGCAGCTTTCTTT.

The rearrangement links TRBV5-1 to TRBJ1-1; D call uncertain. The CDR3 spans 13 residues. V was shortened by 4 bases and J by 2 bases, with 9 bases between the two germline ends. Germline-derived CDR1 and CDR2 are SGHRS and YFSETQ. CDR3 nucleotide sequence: TGCGCCAGCAGCGCGCAGAGCAACACTGAAGCTTTCTTT. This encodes CASSAQSNTEAFF.

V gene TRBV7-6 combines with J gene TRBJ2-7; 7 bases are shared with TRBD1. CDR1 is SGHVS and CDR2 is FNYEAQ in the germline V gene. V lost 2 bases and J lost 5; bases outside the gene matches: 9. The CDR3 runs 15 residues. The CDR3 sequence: CASSLFGQVLHEQYF. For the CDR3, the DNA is TGTGCCAGCAGCTTATTTGGACAGGTTTTACACGAGCAGTACTTC.

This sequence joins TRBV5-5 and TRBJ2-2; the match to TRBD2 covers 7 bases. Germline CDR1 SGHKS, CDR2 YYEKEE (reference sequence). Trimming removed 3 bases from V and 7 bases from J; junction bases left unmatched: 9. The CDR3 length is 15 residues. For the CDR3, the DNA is TGTGCCAGCAGCTCTGGACTAGGCTTGGGCGGGGAGCTGTTTTTT. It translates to CASSSGLGLGGELFF.